Listed here is a single T cell receptor (beta chain). Its antigen is not known. For the second PCR, which ran for about 6 to 12 cycles, a sample-barcoded 5' primer and a J-beta primer mix were used. From the 5' RACE reads, TCRdb called clonotypes with MiXCR, one entry per CDR3 protein. The sample comprises more than 1 million distinct CDR3 sequences, 45% of which are singletons, and approximately 20% rests with the top ten. Ranging in age from about 6 to 95, the donors were healthy Caucasian individuals from Russia. The sample belongs to a study of blood T cells in healthy people across ages. Study outcomes and limitations: Long-lived donors had more naive CD4+ cells and higher diversity than aged donors. Naive and antigen-experienced cells could not be conclusively compared, given unsorted PBMCs.

This sequence originates from a woman in her sixties or seventies in good health. Specimen: blood.

CDR3 loop: CASSLDLRVGGNEQFF. DNA for the CDR3: TGCGCCAGCAGCTTGGATCTGAGAGTAGGTGGGAATGAGCAGTTCTTC. The chain couples TRBV5-1 to TRBJ2-1; no clear D. CDR3 length: 16 residues. Germline CDR1 reads SGHRS; CDR2 reads YFSETQ. V was trimmed by 0 bases and J by 7 bases, leaving 17 bases between them.